This TCR beta chain appears in the sequencing data of a study of blood T cells in healthy people across ages. Study-level results: Both naive CD4+ cell counts and diversity were greater in long-lived donors than in aged donors.

V lost 5 bases and J lost 8, with 18 bases in between. The CDR3 extends over 14 amino acids. Per germline, CDR1 MNHEY and CDR2 SMNVEV (reference sequence). A note on this clonotype: Its antigen is currently unknown.

A second PCR of about 7 to 12 cycles used a sample-barcoded 5' primer and a J-beta primer mix. Each cDNA molecule received a tag from a template-switch adaptor that had 12 random nucleotides. TCRdb processed the 5' RACE reads anew with MiXCR; each CDR3 protein has one entry. This table holds around 1,500,000 distinct CDR3 sequences, approximately 38% found once. The gene calls are TRBV27 and TRBJ1-2; D perhaps matches TRBD1 (6 bases). The specimen sequenced was blood. This TCR was recovered from a woman between 18 and 29 years old in good health. CDR3 DNA: TGTGCCAGCAGTCCCCAGACAGGTTCGGACGGCTACACCTTC. Protein product: CASSPQTGSDGYTF.